The 24 T cell receptor beta chains presented below share a single source sample, sequenced in a study of blood T cell repertoires in COVID-19. Produced via immunoSEQ multiplex PCR; TCRdb's table is partial and in-frame only. The table has approximately 77,000 clones, approximately 90% seen once. Sequencing was performed on peripheral blood. The receptors come from a man aged 50 to 59 with active COVID-19.

The chain joins TRBV9 to TRBJ2-7, with 8 bases matching TRBD2. This CDR3 is 15 amino acids long. CDR1 is SGDLS, CDR2 YYNGEE, per germline. Trimming took 10 bases from V and 3 from J; bases not matched to a gene: 15. The CDR3 DNA sequence: TGTGCCCCACGCACGCGGGAGGTTTCTCGCTACGAGCAGTACTTC. It translates to CAPRTREVSRYEQYF.

The V and J genes are TRBV28 and TRBJ1-1; D may be TRBD1 (6 bases). The ends were cut back, 5 bases at V and 4 bases at J, with 11 bases in the middle. CDR3 length: 13 amino acids. Per germline, CDR1 MDHEN and CDR2 SYDVKM. CDR3 residues: CASSTGRGTEAFF. The CDR3 region has the DNA TGTGCCAGCAGTACTGGCAGGGGCACTGAAGCTTTCTTT. The full variable domain, its missing parts supplied by reference TRBV28 and TRBJ1-1, is DVKVTQSSRYLVKRTGEKVFLECVQDMDHENMFWYRQDPGLGLRLIYFSYDVKMKEKGDIPEGYSVSREKKERFSLILESASTNQTSMYLCASSTGRGTEAFFGQGTRLTVV.

Relative to its sample, this clone is medium-sized (0.01 to 0.1%). The rearrangement joins TRBV18 to TRBJ1-6; TRBD1 is a possible D gene (5 bases). Germline CDR1 and CDR2: KGHSH and LQKENI. CDR3 length: 17 residues. V shed 0 bases and J shed 8 bases, with 17 bases lying between them. The CDR3 DNA reads TGTGCCAGCTCACCACCTCTGGCTGGCAGGGTGCATTCACCCCTCCACTTT. As protein: CASSPPLAGRVHSPLHF.

The chain is built from TRBV21-1 and TRBJ2-7; the DNA was not used to check the table's D call, TRBD1. TRBV21-1 is an annotated pseudogene. The CDR3 totals 16 residues. The CDR3 coding sequence is TGTGCCAGCAGCATGGAGCCTAGGGGGAAGTCCTACGAGCAGTACTTC. Translated: CASSMEPRGKSYEQYF.

The CDR3 bases are TGTGCCAGCAGGAAGGGAGGTGCTAATGAAAAACTGTTTTTT. Protein product: CASRKGGANEKLFF. This chain connects TRBV28 to TRBJ1-4; no clear D. Deletions cut 6 bases from V and 3 bases from J, with 11 bases between. This CDR3 comprises 14 residues. CDR1 MDHEN and CDR2 SYDVKM come from the germline V gene.

The V and J genes are TRBV21-1 and TRBJ1-2; the D segment call TRBD1 is taken from the table without a DNA check. TRBV21-1 is shown as a pseudogene. The CDR3 extends over 16 amino acids. This CDR3 is CASSKPEEQGFYGYTF. CDR3 DNA: TGTGCCAGCAGCAAACCAGAGGAACAGGGTTTCTATGGCTACACCTTC.

The V and J genes are TRBV29-1 and TRBJ2-1, with 11 bases that match TRBD1. V lost 6 bases to trimming and J lost 9 bases; unmatched junction nucleotides: 13. Germline CDR1 is SQVTM and CDR2 is ANQGSEA. The CDR3 is 15 amino acids. DNA of the CDR3: TGCAGCGTCGGGGACAGGGGGGTCTTACACGGTGAGCAGTTCTTC. Translation: CSVGDRGVLHGEQFF.

The rearrangement links TRBV5-1 to TRBJ2-7; 8 bases map to TRBD1. Unmatched junction bases numbered 8, after V lost 3 bases and J lost 6 bases. The germline CDR1 and CDR2 sequences are SGHRS and YFSETQ. CDR3 length: 14 residues. CDR3 bases: TGCGCCAGCAGCTCCTTACCAGGGGGCTTCGAGCAGTACTTC. It codes for CASSSLPGGFEQYF. Combining the CDR3 with reference TRBV5-1 and TRBJ2-7 gives the whole variable domain KAGVTQTPRYLIKTRGQQVTLSCSPISGHRSVSWYQQTPGQGLQFLFEYFSETQRNKGNFPGRFSGRQFSNSRSEMNVSTLELGDSALYLCASSSLPGGFEQYFGPGTRLTVT.

This chain joins TRBV3-1 (or the pseudogene TRBV3-2) and TRBJ1-4; D not resolved. This CDR3 comprises 17 residues. Germline CDR1 reads LGHDT; CDR2 reads YNNKEL (reference sequence). Deletions cut 1 base from V and 1 base from J, with 13 bases between. The DNA of the CDR3 is TGTGCCAGCAGCCAAGGGATCATGGGCATAACTAATGAAAAACTGTTTTTT. It encodes CASSQGIMGITNEKLFF.

The CDR3 loop reads CAISLQGATDTQYF. The CDR3 bases are TGTGCCATCAGTTTACAGGGGGCCACAGATACGCAGTATTTT. The rearrangement uses TRBV10-3 and TRBJ2-3, with 9 bases identical to TRBD1. Germline V CDR1 and CDR2: ENHRY, SYGVKD. With 5 bases clipped from V and 2 bases from J, the junction kept 2 bases outside the gene matches. The CDR3 consists of 14 residues.

V usage is TRBV30 and J usage is TRBJ1-5; unclear D gene. Germline CDR1 reads GTSNPN; CDR2 reads SVGIG (reference sequence). The CDR3 is made up of 15 amino acids. Trimming removed 3 bases from V and 0 bases from J, with 12 bases in between. CDR3 bases: TGTGCCTGGAGCGCAGGAACAAATAGCAATCAGCCCCAGCATTTT. Translating it yields CAWSAGTNSNQPQHF.

The gene calls are TRBV5-1 and TRBJ2-2; 10 bases agree with TRBD2. V lost 0 bases, J lost 5 bases, and 10 bases stayed unmatched. The CDR3 is 18 amino acids. Germline V gives CDR1 SGHRS, CDR2 YFSETQ. CDR3 nucleotides: TGCGCCAGCAGCTTGGATCCAGCGGGAGGGTCATTAACCGGGGAGCTGTTTTTT. It translates to CASSLDPAGGSLTGELFF.

The rearrangement uses TRBV20-1 and TRBJ1-4; D is ambiguous. The germline V and J ends were trimmed by 3 bases and 2 bases, with 7 bases remaining between them. CDR1 DFQATT and CDR2 SNEGSKA come from the germline V gene (reference sequence). The CDR3 covers 13 residues. CDR3 protein: CSASRRTNEKLFF. Here the CDR3 DNA reads TGCAGTGCTAGTCGGAGGACTAATGAAAAACTGTTTTTT.

CDR3 residues: CASSTPVGGNEQYF. DNA for the CDR3: TGTGCCAGCAGTACTCCCGTGGGGGGGAACGAGCAGTACTTC. The genes are TRBV28 and TRBJ2-7; 7 nucleotides line up with TRBD2. Trimming cost V 5 bases and J 5 bases; bases outside gene matches: 9. Germline-derived CDR1 and CDR2 are MDHEN and SYDVKM. This CDR3 contains 14 residues.

J is TRBJ1-2 and V is TRBV28; possible D gene TRBD1, 6 bases. Germline CDR1 and CDR2: MDHEN and SYDVKM. The CDR3 sequence is 13 residues long. V lost 5 bases and J 8 bases, leaving 15 bases between the germline ends. As DNA, the CDR3 is TGTGCCAGCAGTCCACTGGCAGGGGACGGCTACACCTTC. Protein product: CASSPLAGDGYTF.

The chain recombines TRBV7-9 with TRBJ1-4, with D possibly TRBD1 on 5 matching bases. The CDR3 spans 17 residues. In germline, CDR1 is SEHNR, CDR2 FQNEAQ (reference sequence). Between the trimmed V and J ends, which lost 1 base and 0 bases, there was a span of 12 bases. CDR3 DNA: TGTGCCAGCAGCTTAGAAAGGGGCTTCTCAACTAATGAAAAACTGTTTTTT. Its translation is CASSLERGFSTNEKLFF.

This clone was counted once. The DNA is left out, because the CDR3 cannot be placed on it with certainty; the CDR3 is given as TCRdb lists it. This chain links TRBV28 with TRBJ2-7; the table's D call, TRBD1, has no DNA check behind it. Including both end residues, the CDR3 is 15 amino acids long. Germline CDR1 reads MDHEN; CDR2 reads SYDVKM. CDR3 region: CASSSSSGQAYEQYF.

This chain connects TRBV24-1 to TRBJ1-2; D gene unclear. CDR3 length equals 13 residues. Germline CDR1 is KGHDR and CDR2 is SFDVKD. Trimming stripped 9 bases from V and 6 bases from J, with 16 bases between. CDR3 protein: CATAKGREDGYTF. CDR3 coding DNA: TGTGCCACCGCCAAAGGACGGGAGGATGGCTACACCTTC.

The CDR3 sequence is CASSPRQAGANVLTF. CDR3 bases: TGTGCCAGCAGCCCCCGACAGGCTGGGGCCAACGTCCTGACTTTC. This chain connects TRBV7-2 to TRBJ2-6; perhaps TRBD1 as D (6 bases). Trimming cost V 5 bases and J 2 bases, with 10 bases left between them. Germline V lookup: CDR1 SGHTA, CDR2 FQGNSA. The CDR3 loop spans 15 amino acids. The whole variable domain, filled in from reference TRBV7-2 and TRBJ2-6, reads GAGVSQSPSNKVTEKGKDVELRCDPISGHTALYWYRQSLGQGLEFLIYFQGNSAPDKSGLPSDRFSAERTGGSVSTLTIQRTQQEDSAVYLCASSPRQAGANVLTFGAGSRLTVL.

CDR3 in DNA: TGTGCCAGCTCACCAAGCGGGGCCCTAAAAAACATTCAGTACTTC. Protein: CASSPSGALKNIQYF. The chain has TRBV18 and TRBJ2-4; TRBD2 matches 7 bases. This CDR3 comprises 15 residues. CDR1 KGHSH and CDR2 LQKENI come from the germline V gene. V was pared by 2 bases and J by 4 bases, with 5 bases of the junction left unmatched.

This clone was found once. This chain connects TRBV11-2 to TRBJ2-7; 15 bases are a match to TRBD2. V lost 0 bases to trimming and J lost 7 bases; unmatched junction nucleotides: 10. The CDR3 length is 18 residues. Per the germline V gene, CDR1 is SGHAT and CDR2 is FQNNGV. DNA of the CDR3: TGTGCCAGCAGCTTAGAAGGGACTAGCGGGAGGTTTCGTTTAGAGCAGTACTTC. Protein: CASSLEGTSGRFRLEQYF.

The chain uses TRBV3-1 (or the pseudogene TRBV3-2) and TRBJ2-7; D is undetermined. The ends were cut back, 0 bases at V and 6 bases at J, with 6 bases in the middle. CDR1 LGHDT and CDR2 YNNKEL come from the germline V gene (reference sequence). CDR3 length equals 12 residues. CDR3 in DNA: TGTGCCAGCAGCCAAGATAATTTCGAGCAGTACTTC. This gives the protein CASSQDNFEQYF.

This clone was recorded a few times. This sequence joins TRBV15 and TRBJ2-7; 9 bases are a match to TRBD1. V shed 5 bases and J 3 bases; nucleotides not matched to a gene: 8. CDR3 length: 15 residues. The V gene's germline CDR1 is LNHNV and CDR2 YYDKDF (reference sequence). CDR3: CATSGRDRAFYEQYF. In DNA form, the CDR3 reads TGTGCCACCAGCGGCCGGGACAGGGCGTTCTACGAGCAGTACTTC.

The V and J genes are TRBV15 and TRBJ2-5, with a possible D match to TRBD1 (6 bases). The germline V and J ends were trimmed by 6 bases and 5 bases, with 13 bases remaining between them. Germline CDR1 is LNHNV and CDR2 is YYDKDF (reference sequence). This CDR3 is built from 13 residues. CDR3 coding DNA: TGTGCCACCAGTAGGGGTAGGGGGGAGACCCAGTACTTC. Protein sequence: CATSRGRGETQYF.